The 15 T cell receptor beta chains reported below all come from one sample, sequenced in a study of blood T cell dynamics during melanoma immunotherapy (dated by TCRdb to 2020 to 2021). What this sample's time point label stands for: week 3, after first cycle of checkpoint inhibitor. Libraries came from the immunoSEQ multiplex PCR assay. In TCRdb, the immuneACCESS table is reduced to in-frame sequences with V and J assigned. These tables do not hold every clone; where another copy was compared, an unresolved V gene accounts for under half, and the others remain unexplained. The sample has about 11,000 clones on record, around nine tenths of them singletons. The top ten clones comprise 5% to 8% of the sample. The starting material was blood, obtained from a patient treated with checkpoint blockade. The receptors shown here come from a human donor with melanoma.

This chain joins TRBV7-2 and TRBJ2-2; TRBD2 is a possible D gene (6 bases). Germline V gene data show CDR1 as SGHTA and CDR2 as FQGNSA. The V and J ends lost 5 bases and 6 bases respectively, with 19 bases between them. The CDR3 spans 16 residues. The CDR3 sequence is CASSLQGPTGAGELFF. In nucleotides, the CDR3 is TGTGCCAGCAGCCTGCAGGGACCTACGGGGGCCGGGGAGCTGTTTTTT.

The rearrangement links TRBV4-1 to TRBJ1-1; the D is unclear. V was pared by 5 bases and J by 7 bases, with 23 bases between. The germline gives CDR1 MGHRA, CDR2 YSYEKL. This CDR3 has 16 residues. The CDR3 bases are TGCGCCAGCAGCTTGCACGGCTTAGCAGGATCGGATGAAGCTTTCTTT. Its translation: CASSLHGLAGSDEAFF.

This clone was found once. The rearrangement links TRBV19 to TRBJ1-4; 11 bases agree with TRBD1. The V segment lost 8 bases and the J segment 6 bases; nucleotides outside the gene matches: 8. Germline CDR1 is LNHDA and CDR2 is SQIVND (reference sequence). This CDR3 has 15 amino acids. CDR3 DNA: TGTGCCAGTGGACAGGGGGCGGAGGGGGATGAAAAACTGTTTTTT. It codes for CASGQGAEGDEKLFF.

The J gene is TRBJ2-3, the V gene TRBV7-2; D is uncertain. Per the germline V gene, CDR1 is SGHTA and CDR2 is FQGNSA. Trimming stripped 3 bases from V and 2 bases from J, with 9 bases between. The CDR3 loop spans 14 amino acids. This chain's CDR3 is CASSFRKPTDTQYF. CDR3 DNA: TGTGCCAGCAGCTTTAGAAAACCCACAGATACGCAGTATTTT. Based on the CDR3 plus reference TRBV7-2 and TRBJ2-3, the full variable domain is GAGVSQSPSNKVTEKGKDVELRCDPISGHTALYWYRQSLGQGLEFLIYFQGNSAPDKSGLPSDRFSAERTGGSVSTLTIQRTQQEDSAVYLCASSFRKPTDTQYFGPGTRLTVL.

The J gene is TRBJ2-1, the V gene TRBV6-5, with 12 nucleotides matching TRBD2. This CDR3 has 16 amino acids. The junction had 5 bases not matched to a gene; V was cut back by 0 bases and J by 8 bases. Germline CDR1 reads MNHEY; CDR2 reads SVGAGI. The DNA for the CDR3 is TGTGCCAGCAGTTACTCGGTGACTAGCGGGGGCTATGAGCAGTTCTTC. Amino acids: CASSYSVTSGGYEQFF.

V and J are TRBV7-2 and TRBJ2-1; a weak D match, TRBD2 (6 bases). The V and J ends lost 1 base and 5 bases respectively, with 9 bases between them. The CDR3 has 14 amino acids. CDR1 SGHTA and CDR2 FQGNSA come from the germline V gene. In nucleotides, the CDR3 is TGTGCCAGCAGCTTAGGTAGCGGTCACAATGAGCAGTTCTTC. Amino acids: CASSLGSGHNEQFF.

The CDR3: CASSQWDILGGFTDTQYF. The CDR3 coding sequence is TGTGCCAGCAGCCAATGGGACATCTTGGGGGGATTCACAGATACGCAGTATTTT. V gene TRBV4-2 combines with J gene TRBJ2-3, with D perhaps given as TRBD1 or TRBD2 (6 bases each). V lost 2 bases and J 2 bases, leaving 20 bases between the germline ends. This CDR3 spans 18 amino acids. Germline-derived CDR1 and CDR2 are LGHNA and YNFKEQ.

The chain carries TRBV9 and TRBJ2-1; D unresolved. In germline, CDR1 is SGDLS, CDR2 YYNGEE. The CDR3 runs to 13 residues. With 0 bases removed from V and 6 bases from J, the gap between germline ends came to 7 bases. The CDR3 DNA reads TGTGCCAGCAGCGTAGGGCCAGCCAATGAGCAGTTCTTC. Its protein is CASSVGPANEQFF.

V is TRBV14 and J is TRBJ1-2; no firm D call. Trimming removed 0 bases at V and 8 bases at J, with 13 bases between. CDR1 is SGHDN, CDR2 FVKESK, per germline. The CDR3 is made up of 14 amino acids. CDR3 coding DNA: TGTGCCAGCAGCCAAGATCGAGGGATTTGGGGCTACACCTTC. Protein sequence: CASSQDRGIWGYTF.

This chain uses TRBV30 with TRBJ2-4, with D unresolved. The CDR3 extends over 16 amino acids. Germline CDR1 GTSNPN, CDR2 SVGIG (reference sequence). The ends were cut back, 3 bases at V and 1 base at J, with 16 bases in the middle. DNA for the CDR3: TGTGCCTGGAGCCCCCCAGGTGCGGCGGCCAAAAACATTCAGTACTTC. Protein: CAWSPPGAAAKNIQYF.

This clone is judged medium-sized. Other DNA sequences from this sample encode an identical CDR3 as well. The rearrangement links TRBV5-6 to TRBJ1-1; TRBD1 might be the D (5 bases). The CDR3 totals 12 residues. V lost 1 base to trimming and J lost 4 bases, with 5 bases between them. The germline V gene has CDR1 SGHDT and CDR2 YYEEEE. This CDR3 reads CASSLRGTEAFF. In DNA form, the CDR3 reads TGTGCCAGCAGCTTGAGGGGCACTGAAGCTTTCTTT.

The CDR3 bases are TGTGCCAGCAGCTTGGGTATTGTCAGGTCCTACGAGCAGTACTTC. It encodes CASSLGIVRSYEQYF. V usage is TRBV5-6 and J usage is TRBJ2-7; no firm D call. CDR3 size: 15 residues. Germline V gene sequence: CDR1 SGHDT, CDR2 YYEEEE. V was clipped by 0 bases and J by 1 base, with 11 bases between them.

The chain employs TRBV6-5 and TRBJ1-1; no reliable D call. Germline V gene lookup returns CDR1 MNHEY and CDR2 SVGAGI. The CDR3 contains 13 residues. Trimming took off 6 bases at V and 5 bases at J, with 13 bases between the two ends. The CDR3 DNA reads TGTGCCAGCAGGGGTACAGCCGAGACTGAAGCTTTCTTT. Protein sequence: CASRGTAETEAFF.

The J gene is TRBJ1-4, the V gene TRBV30; no firm D call. Trimming pared 2 bases from V and 8 bases from J, leaving 6 bases between. This CDR3 comprises 11 residues. Germline assignment: CDR1 GTSNPN and CDR2 SVGIG (reference sequence). The CDR3 coding sequence is TGTGCCTGGAGTAGCAGGGAAAAACTGTTTTTT. This gives the protein CAWSSREKLFF.

The V call is TRBV27, the J call TRBJ1-5, with unresolved D. V was shortened by 4 bases and J by 7 bases, with 14 bases between the two germline ends. The CDR3 is made up of 14 amino acids. Germline V lookup: CDR1 MNHEY, CDR2 SMNVEV (reference sequence). CDR3 amino acids: CASSSEFLGQPQHF. The DNA of the CDR3 is TGTGCCAGCAGTTCAGAATTTCTCGGGCAGCCCCAGCATTTT.